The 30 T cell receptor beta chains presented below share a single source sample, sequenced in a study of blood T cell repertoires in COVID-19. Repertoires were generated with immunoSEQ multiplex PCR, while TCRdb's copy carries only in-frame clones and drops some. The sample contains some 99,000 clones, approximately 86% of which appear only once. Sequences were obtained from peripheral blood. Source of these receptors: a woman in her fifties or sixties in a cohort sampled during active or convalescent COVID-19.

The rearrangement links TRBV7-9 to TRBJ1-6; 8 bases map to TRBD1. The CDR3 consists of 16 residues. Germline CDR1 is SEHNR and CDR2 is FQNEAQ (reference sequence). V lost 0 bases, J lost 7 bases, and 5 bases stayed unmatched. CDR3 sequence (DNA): TGTGCCAGCAGCTTAGCTAGGGGACAGGCCAATTCACCCCTCCACTTT. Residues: CASSLARGQANSPLHF.

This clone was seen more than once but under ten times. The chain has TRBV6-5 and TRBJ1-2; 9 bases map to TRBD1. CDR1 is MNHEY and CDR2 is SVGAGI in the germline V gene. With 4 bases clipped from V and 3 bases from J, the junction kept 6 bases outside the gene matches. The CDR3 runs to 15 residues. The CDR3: CASSWDREGDYGYTF. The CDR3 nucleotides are TGTGCCAGCAGTTGGGACAGGGAGGGTGACTATGGCTACACCTTC.

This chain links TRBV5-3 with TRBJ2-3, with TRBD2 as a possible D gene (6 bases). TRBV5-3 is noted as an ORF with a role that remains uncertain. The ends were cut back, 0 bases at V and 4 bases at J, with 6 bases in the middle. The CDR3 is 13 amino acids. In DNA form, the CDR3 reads TGTGCCAGAAGCTTGGGCGGGGCAGATACGCAGTATTTT. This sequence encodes CARSLGGADTQYF.

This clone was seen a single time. CDR3 nucleotides: TGTGCCAGCGAAGGGGAGGACTATGGCTACACCTTC. This codes for CASEGEDYGYTF. The chain carries TRBV28 and TRBJ1-2, with TRBD1 as a possible D gene (5 bases). CDR1 is MDHEN, CDR2 SYDVKM, per germline. The CDR3 runs to 12 residues. V was cut by 8 bases and J by 3 bases, with 10 bases left in between.

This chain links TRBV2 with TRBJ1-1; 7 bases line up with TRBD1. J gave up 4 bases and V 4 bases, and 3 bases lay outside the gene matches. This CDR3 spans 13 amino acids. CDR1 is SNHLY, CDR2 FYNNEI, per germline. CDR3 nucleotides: TGTGCCAGCAGTGCAGACAGGGCCACTGAAGCTTTCTTT. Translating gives CASSADRATEAFF.

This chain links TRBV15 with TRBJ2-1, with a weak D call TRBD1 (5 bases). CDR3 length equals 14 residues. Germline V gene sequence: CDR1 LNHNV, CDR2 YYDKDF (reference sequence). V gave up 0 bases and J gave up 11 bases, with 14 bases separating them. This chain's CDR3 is CATSRDSGSGQQFF. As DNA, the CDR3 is TGTGCCACCAGCAGAGATTCGGGTTCAGGGCAGCAGTTCTTC.

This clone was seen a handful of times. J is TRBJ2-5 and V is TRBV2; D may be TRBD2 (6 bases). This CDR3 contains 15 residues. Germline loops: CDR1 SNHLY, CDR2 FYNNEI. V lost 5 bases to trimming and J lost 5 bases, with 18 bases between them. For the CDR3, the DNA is TGTGCCAGCAGTCGGCAGGCGGCCCGGGGGGAGACCCAGTACTTC. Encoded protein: CASSRQAARGETQYF.

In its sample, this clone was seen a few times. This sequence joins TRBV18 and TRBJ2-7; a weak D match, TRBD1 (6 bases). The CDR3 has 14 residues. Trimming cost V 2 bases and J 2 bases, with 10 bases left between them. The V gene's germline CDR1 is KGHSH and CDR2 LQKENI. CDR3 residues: CASSPARGAYEQYF. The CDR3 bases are TGTGCCAGCTCACCAGCCAGGGGAGCCTACGAGCAGTACTTC.

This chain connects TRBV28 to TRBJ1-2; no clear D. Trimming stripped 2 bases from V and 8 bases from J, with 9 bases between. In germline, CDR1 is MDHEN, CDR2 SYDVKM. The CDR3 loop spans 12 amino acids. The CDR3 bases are TGTGCCAGCAGTTTAGCGGGCGGGGGCTACACCTTC. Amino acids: CASSLAGGGYTF.

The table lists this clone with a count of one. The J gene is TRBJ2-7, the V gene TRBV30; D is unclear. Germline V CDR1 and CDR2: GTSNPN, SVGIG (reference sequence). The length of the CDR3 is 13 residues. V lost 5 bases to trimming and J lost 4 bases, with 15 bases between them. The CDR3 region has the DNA TGTGCCTGGTCCCGGCCTGGAGTTTACGAGCAGTACTTC. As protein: CAWSRPGVYEQYF.

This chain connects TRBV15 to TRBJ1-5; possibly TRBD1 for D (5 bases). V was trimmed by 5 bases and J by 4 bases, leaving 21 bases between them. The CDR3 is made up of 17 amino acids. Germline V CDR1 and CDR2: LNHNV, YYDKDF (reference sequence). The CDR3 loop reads CATSSRTGLLGNQPQHF. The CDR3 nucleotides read TGTGCCACCAGCTCTCGAACGGGACTTCTCGGGAATCAGCCCCAGCATTTT.

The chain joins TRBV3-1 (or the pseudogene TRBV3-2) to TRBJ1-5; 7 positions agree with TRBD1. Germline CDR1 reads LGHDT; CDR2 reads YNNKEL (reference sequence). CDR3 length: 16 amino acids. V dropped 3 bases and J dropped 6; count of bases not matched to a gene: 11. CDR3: CASSHGTALGGQPQHF. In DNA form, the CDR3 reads TGTGCCAGCAGCCACGGGACAGCTCTAGGGGGTCAGCCCCAGCATTTT.

The chain's CDR3 is CASSQVGEDSPLHF. CDR3 DNA: TGTGCCAGCAGCCAAGTGGGGGAGGACTCACCCCTCCACTTT. This sequence joins TRBV3-1 (or the pseudogene TRBV3-2) and TRBJ1-6, with D perhaps TRBD1 (5 bases). V lost 1 base, J lost 10 bases, and 11 bases lay in between. The CDR3 sequence is 14 residues long. Germline CDR1 is LGHDT and CDR2 is YNNKEL (reference sequence).

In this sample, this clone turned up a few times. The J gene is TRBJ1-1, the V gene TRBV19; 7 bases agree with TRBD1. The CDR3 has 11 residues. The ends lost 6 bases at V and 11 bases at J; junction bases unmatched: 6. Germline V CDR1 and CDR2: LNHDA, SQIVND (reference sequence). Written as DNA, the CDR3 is TGTGCCAGTAGCACAGGGGTTAGGGCTTTCTTT. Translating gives CASSTGVRAFF.

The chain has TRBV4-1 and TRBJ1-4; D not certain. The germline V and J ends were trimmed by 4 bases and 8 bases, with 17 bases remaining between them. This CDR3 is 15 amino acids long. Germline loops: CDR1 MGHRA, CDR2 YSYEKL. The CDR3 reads CASSRGAAPTEKLFF. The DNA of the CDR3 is TGCGCCAGCAGCCGAGGAGCCGCTCCGACCGAAAAACTGTTTTTT.

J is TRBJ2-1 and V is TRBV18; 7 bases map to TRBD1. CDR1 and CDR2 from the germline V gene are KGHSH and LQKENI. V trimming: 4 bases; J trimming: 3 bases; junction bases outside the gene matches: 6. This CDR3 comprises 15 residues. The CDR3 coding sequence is TGTGCCAGCTCACTAGGGACAGCTTTCTACAATGAGCAGTTCTTC. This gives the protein CASSLGTAFYNEQFF.

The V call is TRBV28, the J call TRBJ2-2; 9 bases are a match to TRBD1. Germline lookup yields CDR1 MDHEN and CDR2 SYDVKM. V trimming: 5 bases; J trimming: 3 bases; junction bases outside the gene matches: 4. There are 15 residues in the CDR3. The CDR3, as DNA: TGTGCCAGCAGTCCCCGGGACAGGGACACCGGGGAGCTGTTTTTT. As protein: CASSPRDRDTGELFF.

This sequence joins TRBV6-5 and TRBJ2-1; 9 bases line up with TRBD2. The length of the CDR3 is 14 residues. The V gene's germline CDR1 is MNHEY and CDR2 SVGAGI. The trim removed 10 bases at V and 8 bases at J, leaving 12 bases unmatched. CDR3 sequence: CATAGGFTMDEQFF. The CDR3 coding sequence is TGTGCCACCGCGGGGGGGTTCACTATGGATGAGCAGTTCTTC.

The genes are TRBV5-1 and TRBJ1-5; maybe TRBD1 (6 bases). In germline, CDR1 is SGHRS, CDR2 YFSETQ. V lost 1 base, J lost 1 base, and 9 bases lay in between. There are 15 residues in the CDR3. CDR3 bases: TGCGCCAGCAGCTTGACAGGGCAAAGCAATCAGCCCCAGCATTTT. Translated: CASSLTGQSNQPQHF.

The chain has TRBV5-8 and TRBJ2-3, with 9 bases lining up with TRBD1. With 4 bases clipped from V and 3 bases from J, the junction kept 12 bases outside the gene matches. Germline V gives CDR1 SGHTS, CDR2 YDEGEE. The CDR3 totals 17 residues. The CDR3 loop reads CASSGNPDRGWTDTQYF. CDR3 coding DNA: TGTGCCAGCAGCGGGAACCCGGACAGGGGTTGGACAGATACGCAGTATTTT.

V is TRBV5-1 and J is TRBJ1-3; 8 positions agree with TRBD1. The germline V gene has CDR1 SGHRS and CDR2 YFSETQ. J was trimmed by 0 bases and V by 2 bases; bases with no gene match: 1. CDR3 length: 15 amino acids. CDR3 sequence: CASSFQGASGNTIYF. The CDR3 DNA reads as TGCGCCAGCAGCTTTCAGGGGGCCTCTGGAAACACCATATATTTT. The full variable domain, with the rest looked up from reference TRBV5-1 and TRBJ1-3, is KAGVTQTPRYLIKTRGQQVTLSCSPISGHRSVSWYQQTPGQGLQFLFEYFSETQRNKGNFPGRFSGRQFSNSRSEMNVSTLELGDSALYLCASSFQGASGNTIYFGEGSWLTVV.

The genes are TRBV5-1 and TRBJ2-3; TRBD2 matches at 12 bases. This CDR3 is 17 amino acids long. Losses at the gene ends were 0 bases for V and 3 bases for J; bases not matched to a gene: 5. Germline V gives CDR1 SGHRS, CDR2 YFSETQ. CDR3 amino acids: CASSLASLAGGTDTQYF. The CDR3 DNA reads TGCGCCAGCAGCTTGGCCTCTCTAGCGGGGGGGACAGATACGCAGTATTTT.

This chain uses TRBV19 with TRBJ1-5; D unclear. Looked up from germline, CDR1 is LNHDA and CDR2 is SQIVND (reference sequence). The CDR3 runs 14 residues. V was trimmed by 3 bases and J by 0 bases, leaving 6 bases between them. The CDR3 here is CASSIGVSNQPQHF. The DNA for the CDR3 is TGTGCCAGTAGTATCGGGGTTAGCAATCAGCCCCAGCATTTT.

The CDR3 region has the DNA TGTGCCAGCAGTAGACAGGGATACTACGAGCAGTACTTC. Its translation: CASSRQGYYEQYF. The chain combines TRBV6-1 with TRBJ2-7; 7 positions match TRBD1. The V and J ends lost 5 bases and 3 bases, in that order; junction bases with no gene match: 4. The CDR3 runs 13 residues. Germline CDR1 MNHNS, CDR2 SASEGT.

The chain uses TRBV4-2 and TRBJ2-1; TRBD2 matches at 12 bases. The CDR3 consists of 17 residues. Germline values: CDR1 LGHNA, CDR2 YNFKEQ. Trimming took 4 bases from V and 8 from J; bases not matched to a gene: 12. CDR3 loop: CASSPRGASGREDEQFF. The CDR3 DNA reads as TGTGCCAGCAGCCCCCGGGGGGCTAGCGGGAGGGAGGATGAGCAGTTCTTC.

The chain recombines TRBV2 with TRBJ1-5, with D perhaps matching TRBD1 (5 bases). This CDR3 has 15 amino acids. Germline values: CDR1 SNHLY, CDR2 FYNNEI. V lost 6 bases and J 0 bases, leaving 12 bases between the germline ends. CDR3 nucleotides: TGTGCCAGCAGGATGACAGAGGCTAGCAATCAGCCCCAGCATTTT. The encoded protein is CASRMTEASNQPQHF.

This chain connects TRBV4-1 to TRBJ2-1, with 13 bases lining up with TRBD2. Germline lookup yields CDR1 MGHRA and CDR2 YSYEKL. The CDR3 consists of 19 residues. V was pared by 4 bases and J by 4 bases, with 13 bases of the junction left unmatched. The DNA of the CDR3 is TGCGCCAGCAGCCGAGGACTAGCGGGAGCCCGACCTTATTACAATGAGCAGTTCTTC. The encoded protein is CASSRGLAGARPYYNEQFF.

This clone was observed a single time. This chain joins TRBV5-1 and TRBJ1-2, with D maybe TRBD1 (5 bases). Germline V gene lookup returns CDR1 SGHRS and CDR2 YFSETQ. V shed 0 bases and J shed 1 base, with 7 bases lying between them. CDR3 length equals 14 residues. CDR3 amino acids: CASSLAQVNYGYTF. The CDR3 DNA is TGCGCCAGCAGCTTGGCACAGGTTAACTATGGCTACACCTTC.

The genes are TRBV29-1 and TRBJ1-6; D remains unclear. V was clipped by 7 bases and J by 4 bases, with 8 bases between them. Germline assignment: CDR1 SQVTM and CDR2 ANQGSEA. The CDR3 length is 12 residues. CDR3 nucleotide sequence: TGCAGCGGGCCGACATATAATTCACCCCTCCACTTT. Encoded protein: CSGPTYNSPLHF.

The CDR3 bases are TGTGCCAGCAGTTTTGCGGGACTCAACTCGCATACGCAGTATTTT. Translating gives CASSFAGLNSHTQYF. This sequence joins TRBV27 and TRBJ2-3; a possible D gene is TRBD2 (6 bases). CDR1 is MNHEY, CDR2 SMNVEV, per germline (reference sequence). V lost 3 bases, J lost 7 bases, and 17 bases lay in between. There are 15 residues in the CDR3.